This note documents a single T cell receptor (beta chain) sequence. Antigen specificity is unknown. Produced via immunoSEQ multiplex PCR; TCRdb's table is partial and in-frame only. In the table there are 55,000 to 70,000 clones, approximately 86% of which are singletons. This specimen comes from a study of lymphopenia after photon versus proton radiotherapy. Study results and caveats: Under photons, naive T cells and diversity fell while effector/memory populations rose. Only patients who died were analyzed for survival; proton advantage is unproven. Larger post-nadir TCR diversity loss correlated inversely with survival in deceased patients. Oligoclonal CD8+ Temra expansion after nadir drove photon patients' diversity drop.

Germline assignment: CDR1 KGHSH and CDR2 LQKENI. The V and J ends lost 1 base and 3 bases respectively, with 6 bases between them. The CDR3 is made up of 13 amino acids. The V call is TRBV18, the J call TRBJ2-5; D is ambiguous. The sequencing used peripheral blood, collected from a patient treated with photon-based radiotherapy. This TCR derives from a man in his forties with gastric cancer. This chain's CDR3 is CASSPQLKETQYF. The CDR3 coding sequence is TGTGCCAGCTCACCACAGTTGAAAGAGACCCAGTACTTC.